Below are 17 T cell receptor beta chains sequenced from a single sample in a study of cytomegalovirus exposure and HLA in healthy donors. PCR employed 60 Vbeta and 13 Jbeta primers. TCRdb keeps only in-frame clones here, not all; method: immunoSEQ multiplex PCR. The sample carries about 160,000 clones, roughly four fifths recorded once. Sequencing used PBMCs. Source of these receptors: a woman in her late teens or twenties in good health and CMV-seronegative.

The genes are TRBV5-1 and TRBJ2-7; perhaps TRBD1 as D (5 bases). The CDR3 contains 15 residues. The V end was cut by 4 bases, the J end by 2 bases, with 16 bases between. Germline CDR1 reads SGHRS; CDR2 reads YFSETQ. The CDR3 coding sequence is TGCGCCAGCAGCCGCGACAGAATTAATGCCTACGAGCAGTACTTC. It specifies CASSRDRINAYEQYF.

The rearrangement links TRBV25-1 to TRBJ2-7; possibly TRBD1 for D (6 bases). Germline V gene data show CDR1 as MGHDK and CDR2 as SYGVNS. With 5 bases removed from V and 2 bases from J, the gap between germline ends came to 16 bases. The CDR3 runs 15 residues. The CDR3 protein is CASSTTTGLTYEQYF. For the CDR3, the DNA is TGTGCCAGCAGTACAACCACAGGGTTAACCTACGAGCAGTACTTC.

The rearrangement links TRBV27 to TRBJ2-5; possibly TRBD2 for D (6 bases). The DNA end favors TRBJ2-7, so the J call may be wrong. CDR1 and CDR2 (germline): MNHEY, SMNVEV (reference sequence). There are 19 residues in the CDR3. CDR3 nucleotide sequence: TGTGCCAGCAGTTTATTGGCGCCGGGAGTAGGGACGGCGGCCTACGAGCAGTACTTC. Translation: CASSLLAPGVGTAAYEQYF.

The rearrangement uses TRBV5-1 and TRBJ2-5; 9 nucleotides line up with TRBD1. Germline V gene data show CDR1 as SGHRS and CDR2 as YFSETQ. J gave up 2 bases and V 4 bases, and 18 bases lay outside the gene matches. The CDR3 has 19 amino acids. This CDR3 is CASSPAVGTGWFRQETQYF. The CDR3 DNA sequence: TGCGCCAGCAGCCCCGCCGTCGGGACAGGGTGGTTCCGGCAAGAGACCCAGTACTTC.

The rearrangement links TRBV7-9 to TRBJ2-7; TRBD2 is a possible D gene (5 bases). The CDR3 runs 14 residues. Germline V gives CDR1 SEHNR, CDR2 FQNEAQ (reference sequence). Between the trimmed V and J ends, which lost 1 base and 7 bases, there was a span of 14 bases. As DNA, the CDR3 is TGTGCCAGCAGCTTAGGAGGCGTTGGGGAGGAGCAGTACTTC. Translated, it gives CASSLGGVGEEQYF.

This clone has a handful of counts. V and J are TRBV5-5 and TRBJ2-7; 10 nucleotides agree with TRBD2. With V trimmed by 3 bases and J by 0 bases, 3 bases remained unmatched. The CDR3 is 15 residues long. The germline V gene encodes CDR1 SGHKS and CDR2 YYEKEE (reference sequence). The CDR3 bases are TGTGCCAGCAGCTCCGTAGCGGGAGGCTCCTACGAGCAGTACTTC. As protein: CASSSVAGGSYEQYF.

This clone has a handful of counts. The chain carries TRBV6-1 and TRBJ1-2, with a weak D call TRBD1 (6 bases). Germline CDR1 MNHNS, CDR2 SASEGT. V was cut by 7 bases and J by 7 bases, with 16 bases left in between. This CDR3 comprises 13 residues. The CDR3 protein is CASTHRELGGYTF. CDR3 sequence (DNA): TGTGCCAGCACCCACAGGGAGTTGGGTGGCTACACCTTC.

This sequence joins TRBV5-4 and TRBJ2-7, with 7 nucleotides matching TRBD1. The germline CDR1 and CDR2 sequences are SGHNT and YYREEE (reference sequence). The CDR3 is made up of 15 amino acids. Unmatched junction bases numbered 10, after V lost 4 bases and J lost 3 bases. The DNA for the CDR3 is TGTGCCAGCAGCCCCTCCGACAGGGTGGGCTACGAGCAGTACTTC. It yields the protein CASSPSDRVGYEQYF.

CDR3 protein: CASSEYRETNEKLFF. CDR3 nucleotide sequence: TGTGCCAGCAGTGAGTACAGGGAAACAAATGAAAAACTGTTTTTT. The V and J genes are TRBV6-1 and TRBJ1-4; D may be TRBD1 (6 bases). V was clipped by 3 bases and J by 5 bases, with 13 bases between them. The CDR3 is 15 amino acids. Germline CDR1 and CDR2: MNHNS and SASEGT.

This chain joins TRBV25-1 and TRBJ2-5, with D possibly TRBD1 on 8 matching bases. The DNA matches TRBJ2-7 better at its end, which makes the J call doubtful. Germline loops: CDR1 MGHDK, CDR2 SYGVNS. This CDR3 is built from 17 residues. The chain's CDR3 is CASSPNGHRGGSYEQYF. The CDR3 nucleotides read TGTGCCAGCAGTCCGAACGGGCACAGGGGGGGCTCCTACGAGCAGTACTTC.

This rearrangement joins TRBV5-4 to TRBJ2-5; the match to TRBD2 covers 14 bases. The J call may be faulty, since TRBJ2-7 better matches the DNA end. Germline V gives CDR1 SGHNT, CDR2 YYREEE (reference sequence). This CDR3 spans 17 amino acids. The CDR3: CASSLVGTSGSPYEQYF. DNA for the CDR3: TGTGCCAGCAGCTTGGTCGGGACTAGCGGGAGCCCCTACGAGCAGTACTTC.

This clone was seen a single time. The CDR3 reads CASSLAEGGSGNTEAFF. CDR3 DNA sequence: TGTGCCAGCAGCTTAGCGGAAGGAGGGTCTGGGAACACTGAAGCTTTCTTT. The rearrangement joins TRBV7-6 to TRBJ1-1; D unclear. CDR3 length: 17 residues. Between the trimmed V and J ends, which lost 0 bases and 1 base, there was a span of 15 bases. Germline lookup yields CDR1 SGHVS and CDR2 FNYEAQ. The variable domain in full, with the rest retrieved from reference TRBV7-6 and TRBJ1-1, is GAGVSQSPRYKVTKRGQDVALRCDPISGHVSLYWYRQALGQGPEFLTYFNYEAQQDKSGLPNDRFSAERPEGSISTLTIQRTEQRDSAMYRCASSLAEGGSGNTEAFFGQGTRLTVV.

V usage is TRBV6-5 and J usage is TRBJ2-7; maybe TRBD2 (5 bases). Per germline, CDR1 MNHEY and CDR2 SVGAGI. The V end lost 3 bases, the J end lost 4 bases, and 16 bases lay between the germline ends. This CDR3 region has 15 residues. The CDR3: CASSYSRAPGYEQYF. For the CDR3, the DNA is TGTGCCAGCAGTTATTCGAGGGCGCCGGGGTACGAGCAGTACTTC.

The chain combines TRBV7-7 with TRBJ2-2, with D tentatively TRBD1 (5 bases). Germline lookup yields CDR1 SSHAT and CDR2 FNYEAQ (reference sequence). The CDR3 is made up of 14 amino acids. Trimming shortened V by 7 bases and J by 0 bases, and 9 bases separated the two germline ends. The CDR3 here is CASNQGTNTGELFF. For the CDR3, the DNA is TGTGCCAGCAATCAGGGAACGAACACCGGGGAGCTGTTTTTT.

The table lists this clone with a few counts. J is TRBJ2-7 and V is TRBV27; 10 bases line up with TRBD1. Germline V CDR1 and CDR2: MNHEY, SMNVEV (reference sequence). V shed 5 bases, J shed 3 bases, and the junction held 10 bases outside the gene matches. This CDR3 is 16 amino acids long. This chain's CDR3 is CASSPTGGYRVYEQYF. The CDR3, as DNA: TGTGCCAGCAGTCCGACAGGGGGCTATCGGGTCTACGAGCAGTACTTC.

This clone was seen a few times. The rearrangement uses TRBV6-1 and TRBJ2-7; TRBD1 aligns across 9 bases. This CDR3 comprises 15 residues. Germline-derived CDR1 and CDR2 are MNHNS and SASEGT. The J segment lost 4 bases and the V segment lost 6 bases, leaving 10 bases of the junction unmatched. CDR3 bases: TGTGCCAGCAGCAATCACCTGGGACAGGGTTACGAGCAGTACTTC. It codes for CASSNHLGQGYEQYF.

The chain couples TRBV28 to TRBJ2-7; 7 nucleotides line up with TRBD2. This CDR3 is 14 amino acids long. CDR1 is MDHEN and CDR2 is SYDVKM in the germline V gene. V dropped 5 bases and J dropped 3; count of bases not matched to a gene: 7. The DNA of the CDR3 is TGTGCCAGCAGTCCGCGGGGGACGATCTACGAGCAGTACTTC. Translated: CASSPRGTIYEQYF.